Each of the 22 T cell receptor beta chains below was sequenced from the same sample in a study of T cells in Graves' hyperthyroidism and ophthalmopathy. From RNA transcripts, TCR beta CDR3 regions were amplified. First-round RT-PCR targeting the TCR CDR3 was performed with the HTBI primer set. TCRdb recomputed calls from the multiplex PCR reads with MiXCR, one row per CDR3 protein. The sample yields around 300,000 distinct CDR3 sequences, less than 20% seen once. Material: blood. All receptors derive from a man aged 50-59 years with Graves' ophthalmopathy.

V gene TRBV7-3 combines with J gene TRBJ2-1, with 11 bases lining up with TRBD2. This CDR3 region has 15 residues. Germline CDR1 SGHTA, CDR2 FQGTGA. The ends lost 4 bases at V and 4 bases at J; junction bases unmatched: 3. CDR3 protein: CASSWTSGQYNEQFF. DNA for the CDR3: TGTGCCAGCAGCTGGACTAGCGGGCAATACAATGAGCAGTTCTTC. The entire variable domain, with the rest obtained from reference TRBV7-3 and TRBJ2-1, is as follows: GAGVSQTPSNKVTEKGKYVELRCDPISGHTALYWYRQSLGQGPEFLIYFQGTGAADDSGLPNDRFFAVRPEGSVSTLKIQRTERGDSAVYLCASSWTSGQYNEQFFGPGTRLTVL.

The chain carries TRBV27 and TRBJ2-7; 7 bases map to TRBD1. In germline, CDR1 is MNHEY, CDR2 SMNVEV (reference sequence). CDR3 length: 14 residues. After removal of 8 bases from V and 7 bases from J, the junction contained 14 bases not matched to a gene. The CDR3 is CASQTARGSGEQYF. The DNA for the CDR3 is TGTGCCAGCCAAACGGCCAGGGGGAGTGGAGAGCAGTACTTC.

At least ten counts were recorded for this clonotype. The V gene is TRBV3-1, the J gene TRBJ2-1; 9 nucleotides line up with TRBD1. The CDR3 is 14 residues long. The V gene end was trimmed by 3 bases and the J gene end by 9 bases; junction bases not matched to a gene: 6. Germline V gene sequence: CDR1 LGHDT, CDR2 YNNKEL (reference sequence). CDR3 nucleotides: TGTGCCAGCAGCCAGCCGGGACAGGGAGGTGAGCAGTTCTTC. It codes for CASSQPGQGGEQFF.

This clonotype appeared once. The J gene is TRBJ2-5, the V gene TRBV29-1; no clear D. The CDR3 covers 12 residues. Germline CDR1 SQVTM, CDR2 ANQGSEA. Deletions cut 5 bases from V and 4 bases from J, with 11 bases between. Here the CDR3 reads CSVQTIRETQYF. In nucleotides, the CDR3 is TGCAGCGTTCAGACAATTAGAGAGACCCAGTACTTC.

This clonotype was seen a few times. The chain carries TRBV4-1 and TRBJ2-3, with D uncertain. The CDR3 spans 14 residues. V lost 1 base and J lost 3, with 8 bases in between. Germline lookup yields CDR1 MGHRA and CDR2 YSYEKL. The CDR3 is CASSQGAATDTQYF. The CDR3, as DNA: TGCGCCAGCAGCCAAGGAGCAGCAACAGATACGCAGTATTTT.

This clonotype was counted ten times or more. This rearrangement joins TRBV20-1 to TRBJ2-3; no reliable D call. The V gene lost 6 bases and the J gene lost 2 bases, with 18 bases spanning the gap. The CDR3 consists of 15 residues. CDR1 is DFQATT, CDR2 SNEGSKA, per germline (reference sequence). CDR3 region: CSANYEEWVTDTQYF. The CDR3 DNA sequence: TGCAGTGCCAACTACGAGGAGTGGGTCACAGATACGCAGTATTTT.

V usage is TRBV13 and J usage is TRBJ2-1; TRBD1 matches 12 bases. CDR1 is PRHDT, CDR2 FYEKMQ, per germline (reference sequence). Trimming at V came to 2 bases and at J to 3 bases, leaving 14 bases not matched to a gene. The CDR3 is made up of 20 amino acids. CDR3 nucleotides: TGTGCCAGCAGCTTACCGGGACAGGGGGCTCATACCGTTATCTACAATGAGCAGTTCTTC. Protein: CASSLPGQGAHTVIYNEQFF.

This chain connects TRBV30 to TRBJ2-1; D gene unclear. There are 11 residues in the CDR3. Looked up from germline, CDR1 is GTSNPN and CDR2 is SVGIG (reference sequence). V dropped 1 base and J dropped 10 bases, with 8 bases sitting between them. The CDR3 DNA reads TGTGCCTGGAGTGCTGGCAGGGAGCAGTTCTTC. Amino acids: CAWSAGREQFF.

The table lists this clonotype with a few counts. The rearrangement uses TRBV20-1 and TRBJ1-6; tentatively, D is TRBD1 (6 bases). Germline V CDR1 and CDR2: DFQATT, SNEGSKA (reference sequence). This CDR3 region has 14 residues. Trimming removed 6 bases from V and 7 bases from J, with 16 bases in between. The CDR3 here is CSAGQSWRNSPLHF. The CDR3 coding sequence is TGCAGTGCCGGACAGTCTTGGAGGAATTCACCCCTCCACTTT.

The sample holds many counts of this clonotype. The J gene is TRBJ1-5, the V gene TRBV6-1, with D possibly being TRBD1 (5 bases). CDR1 is MNHNS and CDR2 is SASEGT in the germline V gene. The ends were cut back, 1 base at V and 3 bases at J, with 13 bases in the middle. CDR3 length: 16 residues. Written as DNA, the CDR3 is TGTGCCAGCAGTGAAGTCGGGGCAGATTCCAATCAGCCCCAGCATTTT. It codes for CASSEVGADSNQPQHF.

The chain carries TRBV12-3 or TRBV12-4 and TRBJ2-3, with 8 bases lining up with TRBD1. With V trimmed by 5 bases and J by 4 bases, 8 bases remained unmatched. The CDR3 spans 15 residues. CDR3 sequence: CASSPGQGWSDTQYF. The CDR3 DNA is TGTGCCAGCAGTCCCGGACAGGGTTGGTCAGATACGCAGTATTTT.

This clonotype was observed a handful of times. As DNA, the CDR3 is TGCAGTGCATCCCTTCGGAACAGGGGCACAGATACGCAGTATTTT. Translation: CSASLRNRGTDTQYF. This sequence joins TRBV20-1 and TRBJ2-3; weak D call: TRBD1 (6 bases). CDR1 and CDR2 from the germline V gene are DFQATT and SNEGSKA (reference sequence). Trimming pared 6 bases from V and 1 base from J, leaving 17 bases between. This CDR3 contains 15 residues.

Ten or more counts support this clonotype. The V and J genes are TRBV3-1 and TRBJ2-1, with 7 bases aligning to TRBD2. The ends lost 1 base at V and 2 bases at J; junction bases unmatched: 2. Germline lookup yields CDR1 LGHDT and CDR2 YNNKEL (reference sequence). The CDR3 is made up of 15 amino acids. As DNA, the CDR3 is TGTGCCAGCAGCCAAGGGGGGGGGACCTACAATGAGCAGTTCTTC. Encoded protein: CASSQGGGTYNEQFF.

This clonotype was seen repeatedly, ten times or more. CDR3 region: CASSLGQGGTEAFF. CDR3 DNA sequence: TGCGCCAGCAGCCTAGGACAGGGAGGAACTGAAGCTTTCTTT. The chain is built from TRBV5-1 and TRBJ1-1; 8 bases agree with TRBD1. Germline V lookup: CDR1 SGHRS, CDR2 YFSETQ. V shed 4 bases and J 5 bases; nucleotides not matched to a gene: 7. There are 14 residues in the CDR3.

This clonotype was observed many times. The chain has TRBV30 and TRBJ2-1, with 7 bases aligning to TRBD2. Germline V gene sequence: CDR1 GTSNPN, CDR2 SVGIG (reference sequence). This CDR3 contains 15 residues. V gave up 2 bases and J gave up 4 bases; unmatched junction bases: 8. The CDR3 coding sequence is TGTGCCTGGAGTTGGGCTAGCGGATTGTACAATGAGCAGTTCTTC. Its translation: CAWSWASGLYNEQFF.

The chain couples TRBV7-9 to TRBJ2-7; tentative D call: TRBD2 (6 bases). This CDR3 has 16 residues. Trimming stripped 4 bases from V and 1 base from J, with 17 bases between. In germline, CDR1 is SEHNR, CDR2 FQNEAQ (reference sequence). The CDR3 spells CASSSPAGGASYEQYF. CDR3 in DNA: TGTGCCAGCAGCTCGCCCGCAGGCGGGGCGTCCTACGAGCAGTACTTC.

In its sample, this clonotype was seen many times. The chain joins TRBV5-1 to TRBJ2-3, with 9 bases identical to TRBD2. The germline CDR1 and CDR2 sequences are SGHRS and YFSETQ. This CDR3 spans 15 amino acids. Germline trimming cut 1 base from V and 5 bases from J; bases unmatched to any gene: 5. DNA of the CDR3: TGCGCCAGCAGCTTGTTGGCGGGAGGGGGAGATACGCAGTATTTT. As protein: CASSLLAGGGDTQYF.

At least ten counts were recorded for this clonotype. The rearrangement joins TRBV9 to TRBJ2-1; 8 bases match TRBD1. The CDR3 consists of 14 residues. Germline values: CDR1 SGDLS, CDR2 YYNGEE. The V gene end was trimmed by 4 bases and the J gene end by 5 bases; junction bases not matched to a gene: 5. CDR3 nucleotide sequence: TGTGCCAGCAGCCGGACAGGGTTGAACAATGAGCAGTTCTTC. Protein sequence: CASSRTGLNNEQFF.

Details on this clonotype: The conserved closing phenylalanine or tryptophan is absent in this CDR3, likely reflecting a read error. The V gene is TRBV5-1, the J gene TRBJ1-4; D unclear. This CDR3 has 14 residues. V was trimmed by 3 bases and J by 0 bases, leaving 6 bases between them. In germline, CDR1 is SGHRS, CDR2 YFSETQ. The chain's CDR3 is CASSYGATNEKLFL. The CDR3 nucleotides read TGCGCCAGCAGCTACGGAGCAACTAATGAAAAACTGTTTCTT.

The V gene is TRBV29-1, the J gene TRBJ2-5, with 7 bases fitting TRBD1. Germline V gene lookup returns CDR1 SQVTM and CDR2 ANQGSEA. CDR3 length: 13 amino acids. V trimming: 7 bases; J trimming: 0 bases; junction bases outside the gene matches: 5. In nucleotides, the CDR3 is TGCAGCGGGACAGGTTTGTACCAAGAGACCCAGTACTTC. Protein product: CSGTGLYQETQYF.

This clonotype was seen a few times. The gene calls are TRBV4-2 and TRBJ1-2, with 10 nucleotides matching TRBD1. CDR3 size: 14 residues. Germline V CDR1 and CDR2: LGHNA, YNFKEQ. Trimming at V came to 1 base and at J to 7 bases, leaving 3 bases not matched to a gene. The CDR3 loop reads CASSQGQGARGYTF. For the CDR3, the DNA is TGTGCCAGCAGCCAAGGACAGGGGGCGCGTGGCTACACCTTC.

This chain uses TRBV5-6 with TRBJ2-5; D is undetermined. V lost 0 bases and J 5 bases, leaving 11 bases between the germline ends. Looked up from germline, CDR1 is SGHDT and CDR2 is YYEEEE. The CDR3 covers 14 residues. CDR3 amino acids: CASSLGWDSETQYF. DNA for the CDR3: TGTGCCAGCAGCTTGGGTTGGGATAGTGAGACCCAGTACTTC.